The 10 T cell receptor beta chains given below trace back to one sample, sequenced in a study of human T cells and chemical hapten exposure. As to time point: pre-sensitization, week 0. Treatment defined: therapeutic diphenylcyclopropenone sensitization with weekly scalp DPC. TCRdb redid the calling of the RACE reads with MiXCR, one entry per CDR3 protein. The data contain 280,000 or so distinct CDR3 sequences, just under 8% of them singletons. This material consisted of whole blood, taken in connection with sensitization to the hapten diphenylcyclopropenone (DPC). The receptors originated from a man aged 18 to 29 with alopecia areata. Some clones in this sample may be carry-over from other donors' samples.

Ten or more counts support this clonotype. This chain links TRBV10-3 with TRBJ2-3; 7 bases line up with TRBD2. The V and J ends lost 6 bases and 0 bases, in that order; junction bases with no gene match: 21. CDR1 is ENHRY, CDR2 SYGVKD, per germline. The CDR3 is 20 amino acids. The CDR3: CAIRSNPRVPGGSSTDTQYF. The CDR3 nucleotides are TGTGCCATCAGGAGTAACCCTCGGGTCCCCGGGGGGTCGAGCACAGATACGCAGTATTTT.

This clonotype was seen only a few times. The chain couples TRBV11-2 to TRBJ2-1; 7 bases match TRBD2. Germline lookup yields CDR1 SGHAT and CDR2 FQNNGV. V lost 5 bases to trimming and J lost 0 bases; unmatched junction nucleotides: 1. The CDR3 covers 14 residues. The CDR3 nucleotides are TGTGCCAGCAGCACTAGCGACTCCTACAATGAGCAGTTCTTC. Translating gives CASSTSDSYNEQFF.

The chain joins TRBV9 to TRBJ2-3; TRBD2 might be the D (6 bases). Looked up from germline, CDR1 is SGDLS and CDR2 is YYNGEE. V was pared by 0 bases and J by 9 bases, with 20 bases between. The CDR3 has 16 amino acids. This chain's CDR3 is CASSVAGRDPRGTQYF. CDR3 sequence (DNA): TGTGCCAGCAGCGTAGCTGGGCGGGACCCGAGAGGCACGCAGTATTTT. Filled out from reference TRBV9 and TRBJ2-3, the complete variable domain reads DSGVTQTPKHLITATGQRVTLRCSPRSGDLSVYWYQQSLDQGLQFLIQYYNGEERAKGNILERFSAQQFPDLHSELNLSSLELGDSALYFCASSVAGRDPRGTQYFGPGTRLTVL.

CDR3 nucleotide sequence: TGTGCCAGCAGCCCTTCAGGGCGGGAGACCCAGTACTTC. Translation: CASSPSGRETQYF. This rearrangement joins TRBV7-3 to TRBJ2-5, with D perhaps matching TRBD1 (5 bases). V was pared by 5 bases and J by 5 bases, with 12 bases between. The CDR3 sequence is 13 residues long. Germline assignment: CDR1 SGHTA and CDR2 FQGTGA. The full variable domain, its missing parts supplied by reference TRBV7-3 and TRBJ2-5, is GAGVSQTPSNKVTEKGKYVELRCDPISGHTALYWYRQSLGQGPEFLIYFQGTGAADDSGLPNDRFFAVRPEGSVSTLKIQRTERGDSAVYLCASSPSGRETQYFGPGTRLLVL.

This clonotype was seen repeatedly, ten times or more. The CDR3 region has the DNA TGTGCCAGCTCACTATCCGGGACGCACAGCAAGACCCAGTACTTC. It specifies CASSLSGTHSKTQYF. The chain couples TRBV18 to TRBJ2-5; D could derive from TRBD1 or TRBD2 (5 bases each). V was trimmed by 4 bases and J by 6 bases, leaving 18 bases between them. Germline V gene data show CDR1 as KGHSH and CDR2 as LQKENI. The CDR3 loop spans 15 amino acids.

This sequence joins TRBV5-1 and TRBJ2-5; D is undetermined. CDR1 SGHRS and CDR2 YFSETQ come from the germline V gene. The CDR3 extends over 13 amino acids. V dropped 0 bases and J dropped 3 bases, with 6 bases sitting between them. The CDR3 is CASSLELEETQYF. The CDR3 DNA reads TGCGCCAGCAGCTTGGAATTAGAAGAGACCCAGTACTTC.

The table lists this clonotype with a few counts. The chain links TRBV11-2 to TRBJ2-5; D uncertain. CDR1 SGHAT and CDR2 FQNNGV come from the germline V gene. The V end lost 5 bases, the J end lost 4 bases, and 26 bases lay between the germline ends. This CDR3 region has 18 residues. CDR3 amino acids: CASSIPNWRRLRLETQYF. CDR3 nucleotides: TGTGCCAGCAGCATTCCCAATTGGCGGAGACTTAGATTAGAGACCCAGTACTTC.

This clonotype was found a few times. The V and J genes are TRBV4-1 and TRBJ2-7; D unclear. Germline V gene data show CDR1 as MGHRA and CDR2 as YSYEKL. V gave up 0 bases and J gave up 4 bases, with 10 bases separating them. The CDR3 consists of 14 residues. CDR3 nucleotide sequence: TGCGCCAGCAGCCAAGACTTCGTGCGATACGAGCAGTACTTC. Translated: CASSQDFVRYEQYF.

This clonotype was seen more than once but under ten times. The rearrangement uses TRBV20-1 and TRBJ1-4; TRBD1 agrees at 9 bases. V dropped 3 bases and J dropped 7; count of bases not matched to a gene: 6. The CDR3 is 14 residues long. Per germline, CDR1 DFQATT and CDR2 SNEGSKA (reference sequence). The chain's CDR3 is CSASYRGRTEKLFF. The DNA for the CDR3 is TGCAGTGCTAGCTACAGGGGGCGGACTGAAAAACTGTTTTTT.

There are many counts of this clonotype. This chain uses TRBV12-3 or TRBV12-4 with TRBJ1-2; 10 nucleotides match TRBD1. V shed 6 bases and J 8 bases; nucleotides not matched to a gene: 6. The CDR3 covers 13 residues. The CDR3, as DNA: TGTGCCAGCAGGACAGGGGGCATTTGGGGCTACACCTTC. Residues: CASRTGGIWGYTF.